This TCR beta chain emerged from a study of cytomegalovirus exposure and HLA in healthy donors. This clone was recorded only once. This CDR3 region has 16 residues. The ends lost 5 bases at V and 5 bases at J; junction bases unmatched: 11. CDR1 and CDR2 (germline): MNHEY, SMNVEV (reference sequence). Libraries were prepared by immunoSEQ multiplex PCR; TCRdb keeps only in-frame clonotypes and omits some of them. Of nearly 200,000 clones listed, around 80% are singletons. The clonotype was recovered from a woman in her twenties or thirties in good health and CMV-seropositive. Sequenced sample: PBMCs. The chain combines TRBV27 with TRBJ2-2, with 7 bases aligning to TRBD1. The CDR3 DNA reads TGTGCCAGCAGTCAACCGGGACAGTCCATAACCGGGGAGCTGTTTTTT. It codes for CASSQPGQSITGELFF.